This T cell receptor beta chain was sequenced during a study of T cell changes during pregnancy in multiple sclerosis. This CDR3 region has 13 residues. Trimming shortened V by 7 bases and J by 0 bases, and 7 bases separated the two germline ends. Germline CDR1 SQVTM, CDR2 ANQGSEA. This table comes from immunoSEQ multiplex PCR, and its TCRdb copy is limited to in-frame clones, with some not included. The sample records fewer than 55,000 clones, roughly 90% being singletons. Material: peripheral blood, obtained in the second trimester of pregnancy. The chain joins TRBV29-1 to TRBJ2-6; D call uncertain. The TCR sequence derives from a female donor in good health, enrolled as a control in a pregnancy study. CDR3 DNA: TGCAGCGGTTTAATCTCTGGGGCCAACGTCCTGACTTTC. Encoded protein: CSGLISGANVLTF.